A selection of T cell receptor beta chains follows, all from one sample in a study of regulatory T cells in long-lasting Graves disease. TCRdb reanalysed the multiplex PCR reads using MiXCR and keeps one entry per CDR3 protein. The data show 580,000 or so distinct CDR3 sequences, roughly 16% seen once. These data are also associated with another study on T cells in Graves' hyperthyroidism and ophthalmopathy.

The sequencing used peripheral blood mononuclear cells (PBMCs), collected at new diagnosis, from a patient treated with antithyroid drugs. The origin of the receptors is a young man with Graves disease. The CDR3 runs from the conserved cysteine through the conserved F or W. Each record gives: clone size, D gene, V gene, J gene, CDR3 DNA, CDR3 protein. A D gene is named only where the DNA matches it firmly. A row's size may be missing; if present it is once, few, many or a size class.

clone_size: many; d_call: -; v_call: TRBV28; j_call: TRBJ2-2; cdr3_nt: TGTGCCAGCAGTTGGGACTCACTAGAGGCCGGGGAGCTGTTTTTT; cdr3_aa: CASSWDSLEAGELFF
clone_size: -; d_call: TRBD2; v_call: TRBV9; j_call: TRBJ2-2; cdr3_nt: TGTGCCAGCAGTCTAGCGGGAGGGCCCGCCGGGGAGCTGTTTTTT; cdr3_aa: CASSLAGGPAGELFF
clone_size: -; d_call: -; v_call: TRBV15; j_call: TRBJ1-2; cdr3_nt: TGTGCCACCAGCAGGGCAACAGGGTTCGCCTATGGCTACACCTTC; cdr3_aa: CATSRATGFAYGYTF
clone_size: many; d_call: TRBD1; v_call: TRBV20-1; j_call: TRBJ1-1; cdr3_nt: TGCAGTGCTAGCTGGAGGGGGCAGGCCGAAGCTTTCTTT; cdr3_aa: CSASWRGQAEAFF
clone_size: few; d_call: -; v_call: TRBV6-2/TRBV6-3; j_call: TRBJ1-2; cdr3_nt: TGTGCCAGCAGTTACTCGTTGGGGTCGGGAGGCTACACCTTC; cdr3_aa: CASSYSLGSGGYTF
clone_size: few; d_call: -; v_call: TRBV9; j_call: TRBJ2-7; cdr3_nt: TGTGCCAGCAGCCCCGCATGGGGGCCTGGTCAGGAGCAGTACTTC; cdr3_aa: CASSPAWGPGQEQYF
clone_size: many; d_call: TRBD2; v_call: TRBV29-1; j_call: TRBJ2-1; cdr3_nt: TGCAGCGCTATTAGCGGGAGGGCGCCCAATGAGCAGTTCTTC; cdr3_aa: CSAISGRAPNEQFF
clone_size: few; d_call: -; v_call: TRBV6-5; j_call: TRBJ2-1; cdr3_nt: TGTGCCAGCAGTTACTCGACTTTTAATGAGCAGTTCTTC; cdr3_aa: CASSYSTFNEQFF
clone_size: many; d_call: TRBD1; v_call: TRBV27; j_call: TRBJ2-6; cdr3_nt: TGTGCCAGCAGTCCTCGGGACAGGGGCTTTGCTGGGGCCAACGTCCTGACTTTC; cdr3_aa: CASSPRDRGFAGANVLTF
clone_size: many; d_call: -; v_call: TRBV5-1; j_call: TRBJ1-1; cdr3_nt: TGCGCCAGCAGCCTGCGGGGAGAACCGAACACTGAAGCTTTCTTT; cdr3_aa: CASSLRGEPNTEAFF
clone_size: -; d_call: -; v_call: TRBV5-1; j_call: TRBJ1-3; cdr3_nt: TGCGCCAGCAGCTTGGGCTCCCGGGGGCCCGGAAACACCATATATTTT; cdr3_aa: CASSLGSRGPGNTIYF
clone_size: few; d_call: TRBD2; v_call: TRBV2; j_call: TRBJ2-7; cdr3_nt: TGTGCCAGCAGTGGACTAGCGGGAGGTCTCGAGCAGTACTTC; cdr3_aa: CASSGLAGGLEQYF
clone_size: many; d_call: -; v_call: TRBV2; j_call: TRBJ1-1; cdr3_nt: TGTGCCAGCAGCGTTGTACAGGGACCGAACACTGAAGCTTTCTTT; cdr3_aa: CASSVVQGPNTEAFF
clone_size: many; d_call: TRBD1; v_call: TRBV7-9; j_call: TRBJ2-7; cdr3_nt: TGTGCCAGCAGCTTACGGGACAGGGGGTGGGAGCAGTACTTC; cdr3_aa: CASSLRDRGWEQYF
clone_size: -; d_call: TRBD1; v_call: TRBV25-1; j_call: TRBJ2-7; cdr3_nt: TGTGCCAGCAGTGAAAGTGAGGACAGGGGAAACTACGAGCAGTACTTC; cdr3_aa: CASSESEDRGNYEQYF
clone_size: -; d_call: TRBD1; v_call: TRBV14; j_call: TRBJ2-6; cdr3_nt: TGTGCCAGCAGCCCGGGTCTTAGACAGGGGCCCGGATCTGGGGCCAACGTCCTGACTTTC; cdr3_aa: CASSPGLRQGPGSGANVLTF
clone_size: -; d_call: TRBD1; v_call: TRBV29-1; j_call: TRBJ2-2; cdr3_nt: TGCAGCGTTCCTTCGGCAGGGGGCTTCATCACCGGGGAGCTGTTTTTT; cdr3_aa: CSVPSAGGFITGELFF
clone_size: many; d_call: -; v_call: TRBV2; j_call: TRBJ2-7; cdr3_nt: TGTGCCAGCAGCGCACAGGGGGGGGCCTACGAGCAGTACTTC; cdr3_aa: CASSAQGGAYEQYF
clone_size: few; d_call: -; v_call: TRBV6-5; j_call: TRBJ1-5; cdr3_nt: TGTGCCAGCAGTTACAGGGGGGACAATCAGCCCCAGCATTTT; cdr3_aa: CASSYRGDNQPQHF
clone_size: -; d_call: TRBD1; v_call: TRBV27; j_call: TRBJ1-2; cdr3_nt: TGTGCCAGCAGAACAGGGGGCTATCAGGCCTCCTTC; cdr3_aa: CASRTGGYQASF
clone_size: many; d_call: -; v_call: TRBV6-2/TRBV6-3; j_call: TRBJ2-7; cdr3_nt: TGTGCCAGCAGTTACGGCAGGTACTCCTACGAGCAGTACTTC; cdr3_aa: CASSYGRYSYEQYF
clone_size: many; d_call: -; v_call: TRBV12-3/TRBV12-4; j_call: TRBJ1-5; cdr3_nt: TGTGCCAGCAGGCAAATGACAGATAATCAGCCCCAGCATTTT; cdr3_aa: CASRQMTDNQPQHF
clone_size: once; d_call: -; v_call: TRBV5-6; j_call: TRBJ2-2; cdr3_nt: TGTGCCAGCAGCTTCGCGAGCGGGGAGCTGTTTTTT; cdr3_aa: CASSFASGELFF
clone_size: -; d_call: -; v_call: TRBV4-1; j_call: TRBJ1-1; cdr3_nt: TGCGCCAGCAGCCATTCGGGGGCAGGGGAGACTGAAGCTTTCTTT; cdr3_aa: CASSHSGAGETEAFF
clone_size: many; d_call: TRBD1; v_call: TRBV12-3/TRBV12-4; j_call: TRBJ2-1; cdr3_nt: TGTGCCAGCAGCTTTTCCGGGACAGGATTCAATGAGCAGTTCTTC; cdr3_aa: CASSFSGTGFNEQFF
clone_size: few; d_call: -; v_call: TRBV5-1; j_call: TRBJ1-6; cdr3_nt: TGCGCCAGCGCTTTCACCCGGGGGAATTCACCCCTCCACTTT; cdr3_aa: CASAFTRGNSPLHF
clone_size: few; d_call: -; v_call: TRBV12-3/TRBV12-4; j_call: TRBJ2-7; cdr3_nt: TGTGCCAGCAGTTTGGCCCTCACCTTGGACAGTATCTACGAGCAGTACTTC; cdr3_aa: CASSLALTLDSIYEQYF
clone_size: -; d_call: -; v_call: TRBV20-1; j_call: TRBJ2-7; cdr3_nt: TGCAGTGCTAGAGATCCCACAGGGGAGGGCGAGCAGTACTTC; cdr3_aa: CSARDPTGEGEQYF
clone_size: many; d_call: TRBD1; v_call: TRBV28; j_call: TRBJ2-1; cdr3_nt: TGTGCCAGCTCAGGACCCACAGGGGGTAGGGCCAATGAGCAGTTCTTC; cdr3_aa: CASSGPTGGRANEQFF
clone_size: many; d_call: TRBD2; v_call: TRBV20-1; j_call: TRBJ2-7; cdr3_nt: TGCAGTGCTAGAGCACGACTAGCAGGCGGAATGGAGCAGTACTTC; cdr3_aa: CSARARLAGGMEQYF
clone_size: many; d_call: TRBD1; v_call: TRBV7-8; j_call: TRBJ1-4; cdr3_nt: TGTGCCAGCAGCGTCCGGGACAGGGCTAATGAAAAACTGTTTTTT; cdr3_aa: CASSVRDRANEKLFF
clone_size: many; d_call: -; v_call: TRBV6-5; j_call: TRBJ2-7; cdr3_nt: TGTGCCAGCAGTTATCGCCGAAGCTACGAGCAGTACTTC; cdr3_aa: CASSYRRSYEQYF
clone_size: few; d_call: -; v_call: TRBV9; j_call: TRBJ2-7; cdr3_nt: TGTGCCAGCAGCGTTGCGGGACGGGGGATGGAGCAGTACTTC; cdr3_aa: CASSVAGRGMEQYF
clone_size: many; d_call: -; v_call: TRBV28; j_call: TRBJ2-7; cdr3_nt: TGTGCCAGCAGTTTACTACGGGACGAGCAGTACTTC; cdr3_aa: CASSLLRDEQYF
clone_size: many; d_call: -; v_call: TRBV7-3; j_call: TRBJ2-5; cdr3_nt: TGTGCCAGCAGCTTACGGAGAGAAGAGACCCAGTACTTC; cdr3_aa: CASSLRREETQYF
clone_size: few; d_call: -; v_call: TRBV29-1; j_call: TRBJ2-4; cdr3_nt: TGCAGCGTTGGGGCCGACTTAAGCGACATTCAGTACTTC; cdr3_aa: CSVGADLSDIQYF
clone_size: -; d_call: -; v_call: TRBV13; j_call: TRBJ2-7; cdr3_nt: TGTGCCAGCAGTCGAATTGGGACCCTCTCCTACGAGCAGTACTTC; cdr3_aa: CASSRIGTLSYEQYF
clone_size: few; d_call: -; v_call: TRBV6-2/TRBV6-3; j_call: TRBJ1-5; cdr3_nt: TGTGCCAGCAGTTTCTCGGAGGGACAGCCCCAGCATTTT; cdr3_aa: CASSFSEGQPQHF
clone_size: many; d_call: -; v_call: TRBV6-5; j_call: TRBJ2-3; cdr3_nt: TGTGCCAGCAGTTATGGCGGGGGCACAGATACGCAGTATTTT; cdr3_aa: CASSYGGGTDTQYF
clone_size: few; d_call: TRBD2; v_call: TRBV4-2; j_call: TRBJ2-1; cdr3_nt: TGTGCCAGCAGCCAAGAGGGCGGGAGGGTTTCCTACAATGAGCAGTTCTTC; cdr3_aa: CASSQEGGRVSYNEQFF
clone_size: -; d_call: TRBD1; v_call: TRBV10-3; j_call: TRBJ2-6; cdr3_nt: TGTGCCATCAGGACAGGGGAAGCCGGGGCCAACGTCCTGACTTTC; cdr3_aa: CAIRTGEAGANVLTF
clone_size: many; d_call: -; v_call: TRBV7-3; j_call: TRBJ2-1; cdr3_nt: TGTGCCAGCAGCTTGGCCAGGGAGAGAAATGAGCAGTTCTTC; cdr3_aa: CASSLARERNEQFF
clone_size: -; d_call: -; v_call: TRBV3-1; j_call: TRBJ2-1; cdr3_nt: TGTGCCAGCAGCCAAGACAGCAACAATGAGCAGTTCTTC; cdr3_aa: CASSQDSNNEQFF
clone_size: few; d_call: -; v_call: TRBV29-1; j_call: TRBJ1-2; cdr3_nt: TGCAGCGTTGAACTCTCGGCGATAGCTAACTATGGCTACACCTTC; cdr3_aa: CSVELSAIANYGYTF
clone_size: -; d_call: -; v_call: TRBV19; j_call: TRBJ2-3; cdr3_nt: TGTGCCAGTAGTGTAAATGGTATAAAGACAGATACGCAGTATTTT; cdr3_aa: CASSVNGIKTDTQYF
clone_size: -; d_call: -; v_call: TRBV29-1; j_call: TRBJ1-2; cdr3_nt: TGCAGCGTTGAAGACTTGGACGTTAGATCACTCTATGGCTACACCTTC; cdr3_aa: CSVEDLDVRSLYGYTF
clone_size: many; d_call: -; v_call: TRBV2; j_call: TRBJ1-2; cdr3_nt: TGTGCCAGAATGGTCGGGGAGCAGGACGGGGGCTACACCTTC; cdr3_aa: CARMVGEQDGGYTF
clone_size: -; d_call: TRBD2; v_call: TRBV6-1; j_call: TRBJ2-2; cdr3_nt: TGTGCCAGGAGTGTTCTAGCGGGACAAAACACCGGGGAGCTGTTTTTT; cdr3_aa: CARSVLAGQNTGELFF